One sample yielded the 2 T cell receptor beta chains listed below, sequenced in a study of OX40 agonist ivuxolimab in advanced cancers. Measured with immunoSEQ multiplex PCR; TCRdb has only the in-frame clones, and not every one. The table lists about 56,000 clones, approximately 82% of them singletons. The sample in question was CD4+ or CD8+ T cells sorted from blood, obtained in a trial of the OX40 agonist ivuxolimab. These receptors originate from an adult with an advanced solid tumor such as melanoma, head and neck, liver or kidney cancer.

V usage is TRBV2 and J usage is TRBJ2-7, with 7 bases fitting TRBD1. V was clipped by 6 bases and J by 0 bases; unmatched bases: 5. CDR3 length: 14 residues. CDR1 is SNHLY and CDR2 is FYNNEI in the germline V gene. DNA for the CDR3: TGTGCCAGCAGGGAAACAGGGGTCTCCTACGAGCAGTACTTC. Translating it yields CASRETGVSYEQYF. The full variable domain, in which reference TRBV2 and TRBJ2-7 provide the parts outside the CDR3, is EPEVTQTPSHQVTQMGQEVILRCVPISNHLYFYWYRQILGQKVEFLVSFYNNEISEKSEIFDDQFSVERPDGSNFTLKIRSTKLEDSAMYFCASRETGVSYEQYFGPGTRLTVT.

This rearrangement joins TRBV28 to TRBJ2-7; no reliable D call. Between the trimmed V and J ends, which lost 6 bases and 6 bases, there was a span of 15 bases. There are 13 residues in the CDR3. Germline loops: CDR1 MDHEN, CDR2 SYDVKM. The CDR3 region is CASRVPRSGEQYF. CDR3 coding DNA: TGTGCCAGCAGGGTCCCGAGGTCTGGCGAGCAGTACTTC.